This T cell receptor (beta chain) was sequenced for a study of cytomegalovirus exposure and HLA in healthy donors. To note about this clone: The antigen is undetermined.

PCR used 60 Vbeta primers and 13 Jbeta primers. Study processing details: The count from a later analysis was 79 million or so unique TCR beta chains, some 9.9 million of them shared. Libraries were prepared by immunoSEQ multiplex PCR; TCRdb keeps only in-frame clonotypes and omits some of them. That table gives V, J and clone size, and the DNA gave D and trimming. Here the sample table reports approximately 190,000 clones. Overall study results and limits: Roughly 170 TCR beta chains were listed as cytomegalovirus-associated.

The clonotype was recovered from a man aged 25 to 40 in good health and CMV-seronegative. The specimen sequenced was PBMCs.

CDR3 DNA sequence: TGCAGCGTTCAATCCAGGGGGGAGACCCAGTACTTC. This sequence encodes CSVQSRGETQYF. V usage is TRBV29-1 and J usage is TRBJ2-5; 7 bases agree with TRBD1. After removal of 5 bases from V and 5 bases from J, the junction contained 5 bases not matched to a gene. In germline, CDR1 is SQVTM, CDR2 ANQGSEA. The CDR3 runs to 12 residues.